This T cell receptor (beta chain) was retrieved from a study of blood T cell repertoires in COVID-19. Study as a whole: Acute and convalescent COVID-19 specimens originated in the United States, Italy and Spain. The cDNA or gDNA used as material had been derived from T cells, B-cell-depleted T cells, or PBMCs.

Per the study methods: Estimated nucleated cell counts came from reference gene primer amplification. The data were produced by immunoSEQ multiplex PCR, yet TCRdb's version contains in-frame clones alone and is incomplete. V and J calls and clone size are as listed in that table; D and trimming were resolved from the DNA. The sample includes about 87,000 clones, about 71% seen only once; the top ten take around 4.5%. Germline CDR1 and CDR2: SGHTA and FQGNSA. This CDR3 comprises 15 residues. J gave up 2 bases and V 6 bases, and 9 bases lay outside the gene matches. Sequencing used peripheral blood. The TCR comes from a woman between 45 and 60 years old with acute or convalescent COVID-19. This chain connects TRBV7-2 to TRBJ2-7, with 8 bases identical to TRBD2. The CDR3 DNA is TGTGCCAGCAGTAGCAGAGCGGGGGACGCCTACGAGCAGTACTTC. This translates into CASSSRAGDAYEQYF.